The 14 T cell receptor beta chains reported below all come from one sample, sequenced in a study of blood T cell repertoires in COVID-19. Method: immunoSEQ multiplex PCR; TCRdb's copy keeps in-frame clones and lacks some. The table records approximately 290,000 clones, about 90% of them present only once. Sequencing was performed on peripheral blood. The receptors come from a man between 18 and 35 years old with active or convalescent COVID-19.

V usage is TRBV24-1 and J usage is TRBJ2-1, with D possibly matching TRBD1 (6 bases). V was shortened by 4 bases and J by 1 base, with 16 bases between the two germline ends. CDR1 is KGHDR and CDR2 is SFDVKD in the germline V gene. CDR3 length equals 17 residues. The CDR3 loop reads CATSDQNRVASYNEQFF. The CDR3 bases are TGTGCCACCAGTGACCAAAACAGGGTTGCTTCCTACAATGAGCAGTTCTTC.

J is TRBJ2-7 and V is TRBV5-1, with D tentatively TRBD1 (6 bases). Germline lookup yields CDR1 SGHRS and CDR2 YFSETQ. The CDR3 spans 12 residues. Trimming removed 2 bases from V and 6 bases from J, with 9 bases in between. The CDR3 loop is CASSFTGSEQYF. DNA for the CDR3: TGCGCCAGCAGCTTTACAGGGAGCGAGCAGTACTTC.

The chain couples TRBV4-3 to TRBJ2-6; 8 nucleotides align to TRBD1. The CDR3 is made up of 18 amino acids. The J segment lost 0 bases and the V segment lost 2 bases, leaving 6 bases of the junction unmatched. Germline V gene sequence: CDR1 LGHNA, CDR2 YSLEER. This CDR3 reads CASSQTGTGLSGANVLTF. In DNA, the CDR3 is TGCGCCAGCAGCCAAACCGGGACAGGACTCTCTGGGGCCAACGTCCTGACTTTC.

This chain joins TRBV28 and TRBJ1-5, with 7 bases that match TRBD1. V shed 8 bases and J 5 bases; nucleotides not matched to a gene: 12. Looked up from germline, CDR1 is MDHEN and CDR2 is SYDVKM. This CDR3 comprises 15 residues. Here the CDR3 DNA reads TGTGCCAGCTTGAACAGGGGACGGTTGGATCAGCCCCAGCATTTT. Its translation is CASLNRGRLDQPQHF.

This clone was detected ten times or more. The gene calls are TRBV5-4 and TRBJ2-1, with 8 bases aligning to TRBD2. V lost 0 bases to trimming and J lost 7 bases; unmatched junction nucleotides: 9. Germline assignment: CDR1 SGHNT and CDR2 YYREEE (reference sequence). This CDR3 comprises 16 residues. CDR3: CASSLGGAGGFNEQFF. The CDR3 DNA reads TGTGCCAGCAGCTTGGGAGGGGCGGGGGGATTTAATGAGCAGTTCTTC.

This clone was seen just once. The rearrangement uses TRBV28 and TRBJ1-4; D gene ambiguous. Germline V gene data show CDR1 as MDHEN and CDR2 as SYDVKM. This CDR3 has 14 amino acids. V was shortened by 6 bases and J by 5 bases, with 13 bases between the two germline ends. The CDR3 DNA follows: TGTGCCAGCAGCCCCCCCGGGTGGAATGAAAAACTGTTTTTT. Its translation: CASSPPGWNEKLFF.

V gene TRBV7-9 combines with J gene TRBJ2-2, with TRBD2 identical over 8 bases. The V gene end was trimmed by 2 bases and the J gene end by 3 bases; junction bases not matched to a gene: 5. Germline V CDR1 and CDR2: SEHNR, FQNEAQ (reference sequence). This CDR3 has 16 amino acids. The CDR3 DNA is TGTGCCAGCAGCTTACTAACTAGCGGATACACCGGGGAGCTGTTTTTT. The encoded protein is CASSLLTSGYTGELFF.

This sequence joins TRBV4-2 and TRBJ2-2; TRBD2 matches at 14 bases. With V trimmed by 4 bases and J by 5 bases, 6 bases remained unmatched. Germline V lookup: CDR1 LGHNA, CDR2 YNFKEQ. The CDR3 runs to 17 residues. CDR3 sequence (DNA): TGTGCCAGCAGCCCGGGGACTAGCGGGAGTTTAACCGGGGAGCTGTTTTTT. It codes for CASSPGTSGSLTGELFF.

The chain recombines TRBV7-9 with TRBJ2-5; D perhaps matches TRBD2 (5 bases). The CDR3 extends over 14 amino acids. V dropped 5 bases and J dropped 5 bases, with 15 bases sitting between them. From germline, CDR1 is SEHNR and CDR2 FQNEAQ (reference sequence). The CDR3 nucleotides are TGTGCCAGCAGCCTTACGGGGTTAGGGGAGACCCAGTACTTC. Translation gives CASSLTGLGETQYF. The full variable domain, its missing parts supplied by reference TRBV7-9 and TRBJ2-5, is DTGVSQNPRHKITKRGQNVTFRCDPISEHNRLYWYRQTLGQGPEFLTYFQNEAQLEKSRLLSDRFSAERPKGSFSTLEIQRTEQGDSAMYLCASSLTGLGETQYFGPGTRLLVL.

V gene TRBV18 combines with J gene TRBJ2-1; TRBD1 aligns across 7 bases. Germline loops: CDR1 KGHSH, CDR2 LQKENI. The V gene end was trimmed by 3 bases and the J gene end by 13 bases; junction bases not matched to a gene: 3. CDR3 size: 11 residues. The CDR3 region has the DNA TGTGCCAGCTCACCGGACAGGTTCCAGTTCTTC. Translating gives CASSPDRFQFF.

The chain joins TRBV7-8 to TRBJ2-5; the match to TRBD2 covers 12 bases. The germline V gene encodes CDR1 SGHVS and CDR2 FQNEAQ. With 1 base clipped from V and 2 bases from J, the junction kept 8 bases outside the gene matches. This CDR3 spans 18 amino acids. CDR3 residues: CASSLVPPSGGGQETQYF. The CDR3 DNA sequence: TGTGCCAGCAGCTTAGTACCCCCTAGCGGGGGGGGGCAAGAGACCCAGTACTTC.

The J gene is TRBJ2-3, the V gene TRBV11-3; D is uncertain. Germline CDR1 reads SGHNT; CDR2 reads YENEEA. The CDR3 totals 16 residues. V was shortened by 1 base and J by 4 bases, with 15 bases between the two germline ends. In DNA form, the CDR3 reads TGTGCCAGCAGCTTAGGGAGTCAAACACGGCCAGATACGCAGTATTTT. It yields the protein CASSLGSQTRPDTQYF.

This clone was detected once. The gene calls are TRBV15 and TRBJ1-6; the match to TRBD1 covers 8 bases. J gave up 7 bases and V 9 bases, and 8 bases lay outside the gene matches. Germline V gives CDR1 LNHNV, CDR2 YYDKDF (reference sequence). This CDR3 comprises 14 residues. The CDR3 nucleotides read TGTGCCACTACCAGGGGGCTTCTAAATTCACCCCTCCACTTT. Amino acids: CATTRGLLNSPLHF. The variable domain in full, with the rest retrieved from reference TRBV15 and TRBJ1-6, is DAMVIQNPRYQVTQFGKPVTLSCSQTLNHNVMYWYQQKSSQAPKLLFHYYDKDFNNEADTPDNFQSRRPNTSFCFLDIRSPGLGDTAMYLCATTRGLLNSPLHFGNGTRLTVT.

The CDR3 is CASSLRSGGYTEAFF. The CDR3 DNA is TGCGCCAGCAGCCTCCGAAGCGGGGGTTACACTGAAGCTTTCTTT. The chain couples TRBV4-3 to TRBJ1-1; D possibly corresponds to TRBD1 (5 bases). Germline V gives CDR1 LGHNA, CDR2 YSLEER. The CDR3 totals 15 residues. V lost 4 bases, J lost 3 bases, and 15 bases lay in between.